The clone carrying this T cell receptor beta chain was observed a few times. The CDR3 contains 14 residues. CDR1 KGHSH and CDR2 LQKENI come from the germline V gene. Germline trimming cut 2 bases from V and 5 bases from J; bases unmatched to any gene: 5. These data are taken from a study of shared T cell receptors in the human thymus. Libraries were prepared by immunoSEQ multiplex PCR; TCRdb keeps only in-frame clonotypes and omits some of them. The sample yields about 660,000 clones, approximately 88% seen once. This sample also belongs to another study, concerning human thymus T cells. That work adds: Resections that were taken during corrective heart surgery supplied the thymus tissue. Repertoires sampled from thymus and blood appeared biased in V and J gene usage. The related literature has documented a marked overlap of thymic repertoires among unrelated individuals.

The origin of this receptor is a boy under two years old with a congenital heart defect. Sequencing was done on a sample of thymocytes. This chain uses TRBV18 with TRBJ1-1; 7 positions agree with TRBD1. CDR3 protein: CASSPTRGMTEAFF. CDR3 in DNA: TGTGCCAGCTCACCAACCAGGGGGATGACTGAAGCTTTCTTT.